The T cell receptor (beta chain) under discussion was sequenced for a study of regulatory and conventional T cells in RAG deficiency. Findings and limits, study-wide: In Omenn syndrome, Treg and Tconv repertoires overlapped >85%. Shannon entropy was markedly lower and Simpson indices higher in RAG-deficient patients than control T-cell subsets. Other subsets showed 9 to 10-fold reductions, but Treg unique TCR beta sequences fell approximately 100-fold in these patients.

Worth noting for this clone: Antigen: not known.

Profiled with immunoSEQ multiplex PCR; TCRdb holds only in-frame clones, not every one. The repertoire has more than 40,000 clones, 80% to 90% of them found once; the top ten carry 0.5% to 0.55%. Genomic DNA came from blood conventional CD4+ T cells gated CD25-low CD127-high. The data also belong to a second study, concerning regulatory T cells. As reported in that work: Amplification used 52 TRBV primers and 13 TRBJ primers. Regulatory T cells showed the strongest V-J pair restriction and V/J gene skewing among patient repertoires.

Sequenced input: CD4+ effector T cells sorted from blood. The clonotype originates from a human donor in good health.

The CDR3 DNA reads as TGTGCCAGTGGATCGGACAGGGGCGAAGCTTTCTTT. Residues: CASGSDRGEAFF. The rearrangement uses TRBV19 and TRBJ1-1; 9 bases fit TRBD1. V dropped 8 bases and J dropped 8; count of bases not matched to a gene: 6. CDR1 and CDR2 (germline): LNHDA, SQIVND (reference sequence). This CDR3 comprises 12 residues.